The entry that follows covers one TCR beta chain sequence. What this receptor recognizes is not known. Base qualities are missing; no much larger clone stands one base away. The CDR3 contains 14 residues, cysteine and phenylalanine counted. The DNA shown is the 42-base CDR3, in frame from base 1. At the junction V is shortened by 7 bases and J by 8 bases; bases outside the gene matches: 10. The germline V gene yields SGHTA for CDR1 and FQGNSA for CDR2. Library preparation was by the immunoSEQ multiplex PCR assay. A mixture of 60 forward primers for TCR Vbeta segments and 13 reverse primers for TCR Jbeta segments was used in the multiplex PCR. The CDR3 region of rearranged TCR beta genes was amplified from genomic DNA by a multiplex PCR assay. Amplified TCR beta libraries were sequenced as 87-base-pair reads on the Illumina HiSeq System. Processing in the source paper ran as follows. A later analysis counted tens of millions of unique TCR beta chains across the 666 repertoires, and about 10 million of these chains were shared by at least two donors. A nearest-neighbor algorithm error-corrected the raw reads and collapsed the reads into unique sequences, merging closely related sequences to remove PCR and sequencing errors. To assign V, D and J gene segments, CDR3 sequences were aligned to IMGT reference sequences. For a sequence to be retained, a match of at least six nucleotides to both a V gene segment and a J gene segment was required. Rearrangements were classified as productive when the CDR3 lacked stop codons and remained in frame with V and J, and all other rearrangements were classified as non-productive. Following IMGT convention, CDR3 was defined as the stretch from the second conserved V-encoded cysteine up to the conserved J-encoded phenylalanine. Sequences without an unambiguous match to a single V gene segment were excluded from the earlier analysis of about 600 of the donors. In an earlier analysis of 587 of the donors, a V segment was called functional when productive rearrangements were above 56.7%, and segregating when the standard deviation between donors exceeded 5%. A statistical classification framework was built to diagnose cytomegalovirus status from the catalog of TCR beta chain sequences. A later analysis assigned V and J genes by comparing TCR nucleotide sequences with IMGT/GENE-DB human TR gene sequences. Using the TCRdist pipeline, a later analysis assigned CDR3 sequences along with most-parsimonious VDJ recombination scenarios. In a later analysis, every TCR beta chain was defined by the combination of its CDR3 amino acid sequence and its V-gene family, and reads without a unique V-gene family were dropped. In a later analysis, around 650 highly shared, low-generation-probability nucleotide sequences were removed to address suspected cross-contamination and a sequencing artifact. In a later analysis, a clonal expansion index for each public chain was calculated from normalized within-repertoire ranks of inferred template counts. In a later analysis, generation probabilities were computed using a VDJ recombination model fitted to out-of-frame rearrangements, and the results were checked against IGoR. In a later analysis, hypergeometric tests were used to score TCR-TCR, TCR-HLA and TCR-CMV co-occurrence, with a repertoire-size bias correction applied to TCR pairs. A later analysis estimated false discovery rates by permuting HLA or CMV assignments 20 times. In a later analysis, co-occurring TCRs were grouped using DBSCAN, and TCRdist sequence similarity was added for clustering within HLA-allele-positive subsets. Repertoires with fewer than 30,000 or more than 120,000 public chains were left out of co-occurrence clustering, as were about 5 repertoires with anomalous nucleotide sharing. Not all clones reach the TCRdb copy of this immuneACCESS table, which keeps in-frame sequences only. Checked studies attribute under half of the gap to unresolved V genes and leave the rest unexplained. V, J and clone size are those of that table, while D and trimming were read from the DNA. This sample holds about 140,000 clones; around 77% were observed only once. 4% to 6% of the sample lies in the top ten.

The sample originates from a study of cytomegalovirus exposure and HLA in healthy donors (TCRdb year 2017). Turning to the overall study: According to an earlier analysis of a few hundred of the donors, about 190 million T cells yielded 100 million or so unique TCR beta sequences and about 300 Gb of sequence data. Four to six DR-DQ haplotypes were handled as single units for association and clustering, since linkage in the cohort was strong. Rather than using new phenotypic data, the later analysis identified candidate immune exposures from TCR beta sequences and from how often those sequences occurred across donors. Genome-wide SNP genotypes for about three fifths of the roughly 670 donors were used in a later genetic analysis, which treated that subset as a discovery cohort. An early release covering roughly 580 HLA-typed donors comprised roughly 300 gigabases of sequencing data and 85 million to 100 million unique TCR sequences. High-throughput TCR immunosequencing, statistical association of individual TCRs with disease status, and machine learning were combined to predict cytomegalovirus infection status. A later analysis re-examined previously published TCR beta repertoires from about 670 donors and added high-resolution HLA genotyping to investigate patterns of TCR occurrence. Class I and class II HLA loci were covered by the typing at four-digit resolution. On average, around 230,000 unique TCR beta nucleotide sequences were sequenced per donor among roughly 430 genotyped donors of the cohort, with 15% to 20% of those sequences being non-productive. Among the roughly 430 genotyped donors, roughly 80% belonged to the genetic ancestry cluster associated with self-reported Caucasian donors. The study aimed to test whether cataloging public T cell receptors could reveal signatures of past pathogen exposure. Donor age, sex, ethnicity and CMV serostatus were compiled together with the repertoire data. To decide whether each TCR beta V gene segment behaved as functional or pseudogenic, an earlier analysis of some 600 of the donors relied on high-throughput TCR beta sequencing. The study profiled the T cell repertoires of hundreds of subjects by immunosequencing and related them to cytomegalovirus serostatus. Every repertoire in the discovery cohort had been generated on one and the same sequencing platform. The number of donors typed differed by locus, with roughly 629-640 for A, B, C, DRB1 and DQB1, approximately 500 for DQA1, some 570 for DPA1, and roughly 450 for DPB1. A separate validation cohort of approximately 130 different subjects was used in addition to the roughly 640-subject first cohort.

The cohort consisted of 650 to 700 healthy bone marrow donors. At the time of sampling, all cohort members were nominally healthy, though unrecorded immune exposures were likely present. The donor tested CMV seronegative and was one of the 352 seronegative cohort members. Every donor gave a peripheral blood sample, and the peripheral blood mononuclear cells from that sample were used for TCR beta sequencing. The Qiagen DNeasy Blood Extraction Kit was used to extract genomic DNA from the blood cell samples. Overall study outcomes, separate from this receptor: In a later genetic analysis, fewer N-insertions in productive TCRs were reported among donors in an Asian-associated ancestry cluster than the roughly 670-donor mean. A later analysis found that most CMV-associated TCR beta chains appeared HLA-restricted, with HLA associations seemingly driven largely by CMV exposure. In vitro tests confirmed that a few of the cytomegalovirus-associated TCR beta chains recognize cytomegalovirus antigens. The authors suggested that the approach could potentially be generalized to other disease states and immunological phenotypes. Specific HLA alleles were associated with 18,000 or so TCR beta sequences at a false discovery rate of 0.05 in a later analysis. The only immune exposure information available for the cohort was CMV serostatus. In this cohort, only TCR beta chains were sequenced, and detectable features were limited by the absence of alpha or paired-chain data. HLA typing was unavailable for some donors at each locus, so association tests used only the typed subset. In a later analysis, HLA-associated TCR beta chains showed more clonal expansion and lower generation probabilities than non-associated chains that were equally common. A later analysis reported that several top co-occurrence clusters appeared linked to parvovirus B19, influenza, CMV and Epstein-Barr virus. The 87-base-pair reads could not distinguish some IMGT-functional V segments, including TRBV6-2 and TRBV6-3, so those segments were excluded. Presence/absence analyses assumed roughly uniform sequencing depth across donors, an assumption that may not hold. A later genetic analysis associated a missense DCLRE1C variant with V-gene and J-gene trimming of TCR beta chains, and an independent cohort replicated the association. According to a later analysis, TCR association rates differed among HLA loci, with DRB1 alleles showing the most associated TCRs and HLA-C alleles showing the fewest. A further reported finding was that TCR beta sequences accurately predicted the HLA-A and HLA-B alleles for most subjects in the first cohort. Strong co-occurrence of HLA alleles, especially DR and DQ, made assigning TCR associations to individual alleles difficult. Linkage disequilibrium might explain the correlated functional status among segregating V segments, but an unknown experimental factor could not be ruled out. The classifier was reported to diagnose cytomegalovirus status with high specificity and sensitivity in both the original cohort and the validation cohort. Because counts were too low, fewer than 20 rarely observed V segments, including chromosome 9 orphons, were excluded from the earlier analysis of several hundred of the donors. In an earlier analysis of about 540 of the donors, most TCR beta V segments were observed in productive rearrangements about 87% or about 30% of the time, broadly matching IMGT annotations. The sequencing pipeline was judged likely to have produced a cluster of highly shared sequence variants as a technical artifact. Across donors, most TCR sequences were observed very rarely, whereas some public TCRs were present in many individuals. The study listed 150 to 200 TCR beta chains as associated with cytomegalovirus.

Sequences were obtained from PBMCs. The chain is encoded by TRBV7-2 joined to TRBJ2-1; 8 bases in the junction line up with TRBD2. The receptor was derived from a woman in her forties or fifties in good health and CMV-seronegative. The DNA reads TGTGCCAGCAACTCCCCGAGCGGGGGCGATGAGCAGTTCTTC. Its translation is CASNSPSGGDEQFF. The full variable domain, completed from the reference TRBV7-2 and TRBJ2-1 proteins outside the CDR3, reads GAGVSQSPSNKVTEKGKDVELRCDPISGHTALYWYRQSLGQGLEFLIYFQGNSAPDKSGLPSDRFSAERTGGSVSTLTIQRTQQEDSAVYLCASNSPSGGDEQFFGPGTRLTVL.